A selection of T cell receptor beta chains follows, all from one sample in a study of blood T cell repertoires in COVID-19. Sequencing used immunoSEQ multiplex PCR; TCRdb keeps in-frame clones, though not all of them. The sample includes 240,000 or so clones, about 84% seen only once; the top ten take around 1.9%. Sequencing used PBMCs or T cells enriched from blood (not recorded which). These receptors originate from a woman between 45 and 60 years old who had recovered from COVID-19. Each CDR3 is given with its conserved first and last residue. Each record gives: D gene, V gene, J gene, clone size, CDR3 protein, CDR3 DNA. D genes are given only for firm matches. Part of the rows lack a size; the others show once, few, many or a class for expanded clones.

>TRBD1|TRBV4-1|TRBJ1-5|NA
CASSQGQGVNQPQHF
TGCGCCAGCAGCCAGGGACAGGGGGTCAATCAGCCCCAGCATTTT
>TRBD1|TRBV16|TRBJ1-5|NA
CASSQGTGLNQPQHF
TGTGCCAGCAGCCAAGGGACAGGGCTCAATCAGCCCCAGCATTTT
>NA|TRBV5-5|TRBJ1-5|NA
CASSLLVSSNQPQHF
TGTGCCAGCAGCTTGTTGGTTAGCAGCAATCAGCCCCAGCATTTT
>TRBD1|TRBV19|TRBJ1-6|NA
CASAGTARSYNSPLHF
TGTGCCAGTGCCGGGACAGCTAGATCCTATAATTCACCCCTCCACTTT
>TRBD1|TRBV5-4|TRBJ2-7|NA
CASSSRTGYEQYF
TGTGCCAGCAGCTCGCGGACAGGGTACGAGCAGTACTTC
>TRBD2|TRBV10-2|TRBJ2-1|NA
CASSLTSGGPHNEQFF
TGCGCCAGCAGCTTGACTAGCGGGGGACCTCACAATGAGCAGTTCTTC
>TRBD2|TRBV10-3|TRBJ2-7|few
CAISGRGAYEQYF
TGTGCCATCAGTGGACGGGGGGCCTACGAGCAGTACTTC
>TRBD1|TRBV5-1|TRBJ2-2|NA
CASSFRTGGSTGELFF
TGCGCCAGCAGCTTCCGGACAGGGGGGAGCACCGGGGAGCTGTTTTTT
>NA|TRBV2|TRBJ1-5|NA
CASSVGRVTQPQHF
TGTGCCAGCAGTGTCGGCAGGGTAACGCAGCCCCAGCATTTT
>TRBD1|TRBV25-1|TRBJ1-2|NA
CASSDQGAGGYTF
TGTGCCAGCAGCGACCAGGGGGCGGGAGGCTACACCTTC
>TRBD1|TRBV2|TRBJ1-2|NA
CASSEGQRYGYTF
TGTGCCAGCAGCGAGGGACAGCGCTATGGCTACACCTTC
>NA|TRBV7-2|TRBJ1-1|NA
CASSLSQGNTEAFF
TGTGCCAGCAGCTTAAGTCAGGGGAACACTGAAGCTTTCTTT
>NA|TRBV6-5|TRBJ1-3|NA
CASSTNANTIYF
TGTGCCAGCAGTACCAACGCGAACACCATATATTTT
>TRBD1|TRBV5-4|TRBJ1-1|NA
CASSVRDRENTEAFF
TGTGCCAGCAGCGTCCGGGACAGAGAGAACACTGAAGCTTTCTTT
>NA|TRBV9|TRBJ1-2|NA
CASSVVDRAGYGYTF
TGTGCCAGCAGCGTTGTGGATCGGGCGGGCTATGGCTACACCTTC
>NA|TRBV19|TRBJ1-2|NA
CASNKDSGYTF
TGTGCCAGTAACAAGGACAGCGGCTACACCTTC
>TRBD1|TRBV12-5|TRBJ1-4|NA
CASGLVRTGMSNEKLFF
TGTGCTAGTGGTTTGGTAAGGACAGGGATGTCCAATGAAAAACTGTTTTTT
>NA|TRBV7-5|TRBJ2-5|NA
CARSLTGETQYF
TGTGCCAGAAGCTTAACAGGAGAGACCCAGTACTTC
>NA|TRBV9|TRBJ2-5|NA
CASSVGAGETQYF
TGTGCCAGCAGCGTAGGGGCGGGAGAGACCCAGTACTTC
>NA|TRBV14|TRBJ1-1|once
CASSLNRRPRLNTEAFF
TGTGCCAGCAGCCTCAACCGACGGCCTAGGTTGAACACTGAAGCTTTCTTT
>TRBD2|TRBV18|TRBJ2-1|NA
CASSSTLAGLMGEQFF
TGTGCCAGCTCATCTACTCTAGCGGGACTCATGGGAGAGCAGTTCTTC
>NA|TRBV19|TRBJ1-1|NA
CASKGEKAEAFF
TGTGCCAGTAAGGGAGAGAAGGCTGAAGCTTTCTTT